A selection of T cell receptor beta chains follows, all from one sample in a study of T cell responses to AZD1222 COVID-19 vaccine. Only in-frame clones appear in the TCRdb table, and some are missing; sequencing was by immunoSEQ multiplex PCR. Of around 130,000 clones in the sample, roughly 86% are singletons; the top ten hold 9.5% to 15%. The specimen was peripheral blood, collected on day 0 of AZD1222 vaccination. These receptor sequences come from an adult in good health. The CDR3 runs from the conserved cysteine through the conserved F or W. The order of the fields is V gene, J gene, clone size, CDR3 length, D gene, CDR3 protein, CDR3 DNA. D genes are given only for firm matches. Clone size is shown for a subset of rows, as once, few, many or a class of expanded clone.

>TRBV30|TRBJ2-3|-|14|-
CAYRVSSTTDTQYF
TGTGCCTACAGGGTCTCGTCTACAACGGATACGCAGTATTTT
>TRBV29-1|TRBJ1-1|once|14|TRBD1
CSVEDQGEELEAFF
TGCAGCGTTGAAGATCAGGGGGAGGAACTTGAAGCTTTCTTT
>TRBV4-1|TRBJ2-3|once|13|-
CASSQDMVGTQYF
TGCGCCAGCAGCCAAGATATGGTGGGTACGCAGTATTTT
>TRBV2|TRBJ1-3|-|14|-
CASSGQGSGNTIYF
TGTGCCAGCAGTGGCCAGGGCTCTGGAAACACCATATATTTT
>TRBV20-1|TRBJ2-5|few|14|-
CSASLARTEETQYF
TGCAGTGCTAGTCTGGCCCGGACCGAAGAGACCCAGTACTTC
>TRBV19|TRBJ2-5|-|13|TRBD1
CASRGQGEETQYF
TGTGCCAGTAGGGGACAGGGGGAAGAGACCCAGTACTTC
>TRBV7-9|TRBJ2-3|-|17|TRBD1
CASTGTGGDLSTDTQYF
TGTGCCAGCACCGGGACAGGGGGCGACTTGAGCACAGATACGCAGTATTTT
>TRBV19|TRBJ2-3|-|14|-
CASSMRLVPDTQYF
TGTGCCAGTAGTATGCGTCTAGTGCCAGATACGCAGTATTTT
>TRBV28|TRBJ1-5|-|18|-
CASSLSGIGGRNNQPQHF
TGTGCCAGCAGTTTATCCGGGATAGGGGGACGGAACAATCAGCCCCAGCATTTT
>TRBV7-2|TRBJ1-1|-|13|-
CASQKGVNTEAFF
TGTGCCAGCCAAAAAGGAGTGAACACTGAAGCTTTCTTT
>TRBV18|TRBJ1-3|-|15|TRBD1
CASSPRGLEGNTIYF
TGTGCCAGCTCACCCAGGGGGCTGGAGGGAAACACCATATATTTT
>TRBV12-5|TRBJ2-5|-|17|TRBD2
CASGRGLAGGTEETQYF
TGTGCTAGTGGTAGAGGACTAGCCGGGGGAACGGAAGAGACCCAGTACTTC
>TRBV7-2|TRBJ2-7|-|15|-
CASSLGWAAAHEQYF
TGTGCCAGCAGCTTAGGTTGGGCCGCGGCACACGAGCAGTACTTC
>TRBV9|TRBJ2-3|-|13|-
CASSRIAGPPQYF
TGTGCCAGCAGCAGAATAGCAGGGCCGCCGCAGTATTTT
>TRBV5-1|TRBJ2-1|-|16|-
CASSSAPGGLYNEQFF
TGCGCCAGCAGCTCCGCCCCCGGGGGCCTCTACAATGAGCAGTTCTTC